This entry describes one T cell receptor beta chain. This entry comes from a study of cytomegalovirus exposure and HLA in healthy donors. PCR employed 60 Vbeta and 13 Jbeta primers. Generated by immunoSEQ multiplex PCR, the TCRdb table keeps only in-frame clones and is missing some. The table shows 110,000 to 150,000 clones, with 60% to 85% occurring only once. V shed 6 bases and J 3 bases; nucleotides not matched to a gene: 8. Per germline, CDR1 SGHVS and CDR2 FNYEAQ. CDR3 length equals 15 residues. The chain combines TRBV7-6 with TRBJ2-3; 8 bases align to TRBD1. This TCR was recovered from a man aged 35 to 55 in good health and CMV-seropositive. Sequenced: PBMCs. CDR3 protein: CASSRTGKYTDTQYF. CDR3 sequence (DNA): TGTGCCAGCAGTAGGACAGGGAAGTATACAGATACGCAGTATTTT.